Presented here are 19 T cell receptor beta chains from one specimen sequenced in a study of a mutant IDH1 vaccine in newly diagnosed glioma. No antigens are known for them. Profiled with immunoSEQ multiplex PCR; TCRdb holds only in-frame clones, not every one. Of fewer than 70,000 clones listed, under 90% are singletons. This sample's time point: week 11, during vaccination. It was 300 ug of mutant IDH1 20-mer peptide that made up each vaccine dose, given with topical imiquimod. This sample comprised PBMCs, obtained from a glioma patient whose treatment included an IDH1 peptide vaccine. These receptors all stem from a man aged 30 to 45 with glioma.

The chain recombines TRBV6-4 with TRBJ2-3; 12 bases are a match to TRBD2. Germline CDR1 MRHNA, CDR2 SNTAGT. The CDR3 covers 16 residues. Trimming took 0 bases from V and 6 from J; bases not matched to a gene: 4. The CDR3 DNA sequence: TGTGCCAGCAGTGACTCGGCTAGCGGGGGGGCCGATACGCAGTATTTT. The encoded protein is CASSDSASGGADTQYF.

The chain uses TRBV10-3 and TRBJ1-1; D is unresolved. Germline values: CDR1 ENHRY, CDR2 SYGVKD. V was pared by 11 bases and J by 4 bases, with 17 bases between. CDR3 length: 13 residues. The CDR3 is CAASMDFATEAFF. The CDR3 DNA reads TGTGCCGCCAGCATGGACTTTGCCACTGAAGCTTTCTTT.

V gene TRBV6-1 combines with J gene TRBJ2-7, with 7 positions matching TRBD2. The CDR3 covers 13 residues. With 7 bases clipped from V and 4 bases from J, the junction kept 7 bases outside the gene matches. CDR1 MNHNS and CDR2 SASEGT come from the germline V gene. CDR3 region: CASTGSGKYEQYF. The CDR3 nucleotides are TGTGCCAGCACCGGGAGCGGGAAATACGAGCAGTACTTC.

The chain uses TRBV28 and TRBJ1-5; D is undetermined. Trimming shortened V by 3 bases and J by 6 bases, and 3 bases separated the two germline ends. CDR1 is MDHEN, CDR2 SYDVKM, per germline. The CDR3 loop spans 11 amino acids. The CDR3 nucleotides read TGTGCCAGCAGTTTCAGTCAGCCCCAGCATTTT. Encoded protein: CASSFSQPQHF.

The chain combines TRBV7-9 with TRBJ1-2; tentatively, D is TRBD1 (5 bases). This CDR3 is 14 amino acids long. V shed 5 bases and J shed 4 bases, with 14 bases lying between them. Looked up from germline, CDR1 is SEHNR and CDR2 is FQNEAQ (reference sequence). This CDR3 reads CASSPEAGFYGYTF. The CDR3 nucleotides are TGTGCCAGCAGCCCAGAGGCAGGGTTCTATGGCTACACCTTC.

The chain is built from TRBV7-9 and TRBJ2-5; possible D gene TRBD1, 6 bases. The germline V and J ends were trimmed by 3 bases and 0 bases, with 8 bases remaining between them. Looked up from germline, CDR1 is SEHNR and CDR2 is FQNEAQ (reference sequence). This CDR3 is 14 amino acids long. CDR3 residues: CASSFGQNQETQYF. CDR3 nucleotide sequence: TGTGCCAGCAGCTTCGGACAGAACCAAGAGACCCAGTACTTC. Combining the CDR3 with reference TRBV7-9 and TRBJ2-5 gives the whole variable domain DTGVSQNPRHKITKRGQNVTFRCDPISEHNRLYWYRQTLGQGPEFLTYFQNEAQLEKSRLLSDRFSAERPKGSFSTLEIQRTEQGDSAMYLCASSFGQNQETQYFGPGTRLLVL.

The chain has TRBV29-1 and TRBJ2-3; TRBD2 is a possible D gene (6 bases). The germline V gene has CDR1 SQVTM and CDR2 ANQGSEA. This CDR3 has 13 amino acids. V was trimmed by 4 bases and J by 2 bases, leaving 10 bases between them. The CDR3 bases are TGCAGCGTTGGGGGGGTCGTCACAGATACGCAGTATTTT. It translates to CSVGGVVTDTQYF.

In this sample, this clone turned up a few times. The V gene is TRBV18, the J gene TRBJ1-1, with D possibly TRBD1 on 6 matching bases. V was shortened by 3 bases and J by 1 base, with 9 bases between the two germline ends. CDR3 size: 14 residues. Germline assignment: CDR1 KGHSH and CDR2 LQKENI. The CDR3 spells CASSPIQGNTEAFF. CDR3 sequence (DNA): TGTGCCAGCTCACCCATACAGGGGAACACTGAAGCTTTCTTT.

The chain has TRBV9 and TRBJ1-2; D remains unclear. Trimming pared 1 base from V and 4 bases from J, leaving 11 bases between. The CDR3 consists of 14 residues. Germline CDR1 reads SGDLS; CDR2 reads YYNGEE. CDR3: CASSVSGSFYGYTF. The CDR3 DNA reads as TGTGCCAGCAGCGTAAGTGGCAGCTTCTATGGCTACACCTTC.

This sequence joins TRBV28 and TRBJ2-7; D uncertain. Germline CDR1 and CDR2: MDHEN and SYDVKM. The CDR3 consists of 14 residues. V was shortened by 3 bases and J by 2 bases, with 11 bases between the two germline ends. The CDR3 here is CASSFPLLTYEQYF. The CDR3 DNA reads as TGTGCCAGCAGTTTTCCCCTACTGACCTACGAGCAGTACTTC.

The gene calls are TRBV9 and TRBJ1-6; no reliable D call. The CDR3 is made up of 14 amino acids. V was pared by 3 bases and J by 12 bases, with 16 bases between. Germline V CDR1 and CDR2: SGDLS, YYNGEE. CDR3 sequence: CASSAGPTLEPLHF. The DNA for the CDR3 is TGTGCCAGCAGCGCCGGTCCCACCTTAGAACCCCTCCACTTT.

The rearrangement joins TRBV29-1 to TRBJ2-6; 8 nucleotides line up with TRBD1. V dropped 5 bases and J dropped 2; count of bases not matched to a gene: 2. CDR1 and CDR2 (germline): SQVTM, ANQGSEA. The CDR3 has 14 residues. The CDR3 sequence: CSVRQGTGANVLTF. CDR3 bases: TGCAGCGTTAGACAGGGGACTGGGGCCAACGTCCTGACTTTC.

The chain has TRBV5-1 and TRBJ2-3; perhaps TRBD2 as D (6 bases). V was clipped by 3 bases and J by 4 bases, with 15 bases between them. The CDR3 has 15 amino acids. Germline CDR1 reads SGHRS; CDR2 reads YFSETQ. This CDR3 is CASSSGLQAADTQYF. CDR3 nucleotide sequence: TGCGCCAGCAGCTCGGGACTTCAGGCGGCAGATACGCAGTATTTT.

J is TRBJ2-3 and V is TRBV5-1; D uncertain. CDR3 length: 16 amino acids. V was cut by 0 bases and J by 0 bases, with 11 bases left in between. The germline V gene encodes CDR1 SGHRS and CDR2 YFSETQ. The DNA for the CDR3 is TGCGCCAGCAGCTTGGGTTCGGGCCCCAGCACAGATACGCAGTATTTT. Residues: CASSLGSGPSTDTQYF.

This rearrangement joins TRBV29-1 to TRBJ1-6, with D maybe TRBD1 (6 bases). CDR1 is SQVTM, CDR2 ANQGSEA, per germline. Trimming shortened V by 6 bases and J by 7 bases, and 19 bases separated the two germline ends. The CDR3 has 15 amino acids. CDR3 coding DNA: TGCAGCGTCTCGGTAAGGGGGGACCAGAATTCACCCCTCCACTTT. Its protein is CSVSVRGDQNSPLHF. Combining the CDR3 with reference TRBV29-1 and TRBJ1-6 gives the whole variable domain SAVISQKPSRDICQRGTSLTIQCQVDSQVTMMFWYRQQPGQSLTLIATANQGSEATYESGFVIDKFPISRPNLTFSTLTVSNMSPEDSSIYLCSVSVRGDQNSPLHFGNGTRLTVT.

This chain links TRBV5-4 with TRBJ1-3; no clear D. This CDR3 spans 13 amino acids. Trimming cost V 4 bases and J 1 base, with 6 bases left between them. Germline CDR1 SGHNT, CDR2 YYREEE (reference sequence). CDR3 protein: CASSRQSGNTIYF. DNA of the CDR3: TGTGCCAGCAGCCGACAATCTGGAAACACCATATATTTT.

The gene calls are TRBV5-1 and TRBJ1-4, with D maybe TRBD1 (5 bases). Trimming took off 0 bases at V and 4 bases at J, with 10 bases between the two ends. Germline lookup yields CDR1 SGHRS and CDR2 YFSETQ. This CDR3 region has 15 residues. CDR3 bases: TGCGCCAGCAGCTTGGAGGGGACTTATAATGAAAAACTGTTTTTT. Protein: CASSLEGTYNEKLFF.

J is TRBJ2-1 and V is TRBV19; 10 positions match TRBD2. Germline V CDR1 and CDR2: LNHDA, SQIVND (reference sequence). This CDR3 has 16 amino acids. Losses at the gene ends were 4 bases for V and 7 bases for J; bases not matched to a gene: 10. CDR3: CASSTSQASGRNEQFF. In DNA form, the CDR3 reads TGTGCCAGTAGTACGTCACAGGCTAGCGGGAGAAATGAGCAGTTCTTC.

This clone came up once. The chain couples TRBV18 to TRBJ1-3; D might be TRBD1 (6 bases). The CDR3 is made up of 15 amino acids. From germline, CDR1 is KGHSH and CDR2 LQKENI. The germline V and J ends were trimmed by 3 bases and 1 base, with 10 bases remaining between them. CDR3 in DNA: TGTGCCAGCTCACCCTACGGGACATCTGGAAACACCATATATTTT. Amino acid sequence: CASSPYGTSGNTIYF.